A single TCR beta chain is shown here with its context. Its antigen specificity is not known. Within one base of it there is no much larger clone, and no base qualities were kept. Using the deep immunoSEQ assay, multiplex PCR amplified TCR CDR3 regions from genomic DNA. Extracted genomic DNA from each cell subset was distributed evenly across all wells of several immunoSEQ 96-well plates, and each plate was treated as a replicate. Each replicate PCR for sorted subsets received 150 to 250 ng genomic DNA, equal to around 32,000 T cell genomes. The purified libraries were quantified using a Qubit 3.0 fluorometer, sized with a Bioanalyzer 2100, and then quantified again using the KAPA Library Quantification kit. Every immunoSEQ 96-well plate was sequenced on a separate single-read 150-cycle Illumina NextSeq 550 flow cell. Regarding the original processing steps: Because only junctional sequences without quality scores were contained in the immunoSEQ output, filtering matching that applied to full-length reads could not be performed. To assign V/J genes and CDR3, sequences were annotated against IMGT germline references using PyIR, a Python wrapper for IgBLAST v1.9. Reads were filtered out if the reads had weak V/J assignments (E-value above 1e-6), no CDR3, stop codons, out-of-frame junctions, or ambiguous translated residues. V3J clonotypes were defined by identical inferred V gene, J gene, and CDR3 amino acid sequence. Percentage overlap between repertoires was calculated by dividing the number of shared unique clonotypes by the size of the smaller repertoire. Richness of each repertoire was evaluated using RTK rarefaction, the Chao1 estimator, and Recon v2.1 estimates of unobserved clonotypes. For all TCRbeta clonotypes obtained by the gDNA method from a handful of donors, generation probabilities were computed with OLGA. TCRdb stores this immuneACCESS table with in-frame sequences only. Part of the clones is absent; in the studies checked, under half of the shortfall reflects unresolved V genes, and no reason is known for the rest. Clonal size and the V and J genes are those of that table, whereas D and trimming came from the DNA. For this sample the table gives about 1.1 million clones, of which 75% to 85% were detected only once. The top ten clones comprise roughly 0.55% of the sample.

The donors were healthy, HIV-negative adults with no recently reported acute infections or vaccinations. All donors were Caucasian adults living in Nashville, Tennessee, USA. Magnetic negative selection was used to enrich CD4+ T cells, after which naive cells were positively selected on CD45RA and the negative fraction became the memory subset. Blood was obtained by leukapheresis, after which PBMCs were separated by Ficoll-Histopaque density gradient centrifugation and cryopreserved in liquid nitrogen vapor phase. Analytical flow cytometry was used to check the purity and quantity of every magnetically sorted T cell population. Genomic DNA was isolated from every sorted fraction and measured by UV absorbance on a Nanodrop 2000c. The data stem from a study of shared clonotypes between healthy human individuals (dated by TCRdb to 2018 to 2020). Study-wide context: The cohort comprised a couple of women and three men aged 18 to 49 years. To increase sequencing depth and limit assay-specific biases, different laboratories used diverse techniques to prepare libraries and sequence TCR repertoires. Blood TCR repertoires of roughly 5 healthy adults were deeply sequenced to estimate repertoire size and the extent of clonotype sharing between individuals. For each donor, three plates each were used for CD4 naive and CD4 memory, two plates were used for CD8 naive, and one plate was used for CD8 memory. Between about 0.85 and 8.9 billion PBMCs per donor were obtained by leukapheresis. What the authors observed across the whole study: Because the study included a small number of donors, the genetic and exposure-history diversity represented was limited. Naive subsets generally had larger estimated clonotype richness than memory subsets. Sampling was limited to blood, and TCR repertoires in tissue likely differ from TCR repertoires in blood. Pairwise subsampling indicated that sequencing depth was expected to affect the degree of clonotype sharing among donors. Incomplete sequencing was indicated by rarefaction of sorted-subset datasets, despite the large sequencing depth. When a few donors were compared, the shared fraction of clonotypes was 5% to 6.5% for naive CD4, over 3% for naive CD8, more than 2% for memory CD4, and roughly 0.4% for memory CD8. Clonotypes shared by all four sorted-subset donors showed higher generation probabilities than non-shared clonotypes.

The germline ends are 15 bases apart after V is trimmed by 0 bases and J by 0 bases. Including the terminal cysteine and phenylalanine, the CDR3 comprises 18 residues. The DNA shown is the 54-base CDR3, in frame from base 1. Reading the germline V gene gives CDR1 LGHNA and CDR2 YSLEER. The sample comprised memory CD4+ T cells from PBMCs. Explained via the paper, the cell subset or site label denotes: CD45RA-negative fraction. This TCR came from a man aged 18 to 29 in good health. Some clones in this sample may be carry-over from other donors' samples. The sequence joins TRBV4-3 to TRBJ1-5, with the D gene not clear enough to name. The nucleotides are TGCGCCAGCAGCCAAGACTACCGCGGTTCTCTTAGCAATCAGCCCCAGCATTTT. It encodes CASSQDYRGSLSNQPQHF.